This T cell receptor beta chain was captured in a study of beta chain features in type 1 diabetes (dated by TCRdb to the late 2010s). As for the study more broadly: Mean age, gender distribution, total cell number and subset yield did not differ between patients and healthy donors. The study compared the TCRB repertoires of sorted circulating CD4+ T cell subsets in recently diagnosed type 1 diabetes patients with those in matched healthy donors. A total of under 140,000,000 sorted cells were examined across all samples, and the number of cells per subset was strongly correlated with RNA yield. Regulatory and stem cell-like memory subsets were isolated from only 8 patients and roughly 8 healthy donors, whereas naive and central memory subsets came from all 30 or so donors.

A distance of 8 bases separates the germline ends of V and J, which lose 2 bases and 4 bases respectively. Reading the germline V gene gives CDR1 MDHEN and CDR2 SYDVKM. Spanning cysteine to phenylalanine, the CDR3 consists of 13 amino acids. Of the read, only the CDR3 DNA is kept; its 39 bases are in frame from base 1. The entire amount of isolated RNA was reverse transcribed using the High Capacity cDNA Reverse Transcription Kit, so the sequenced TCRB transcripts were expressed ones. Naive, central memory and regulatory T cell samples underwent deep immunoSEQ sequencing, averaging around 4 million total reads per sample. After sorted cells were lysed in RLT buffer, RNA was extracted with DNase-treated RNeasy Micro or Mini kits, with the choice depending on cell number. To prevent cross-contamination, every cell subset was processed on its own, while patient and healthy donor samples were processed together. Using the immunoSEQ multiplex PCR, TCRB sequences were amplified from cDNA into 87-bp fragments spanning the CDR3 region. Sequencing of the amplicons was done on the Illumina HiSeq platform. The original methods were these. Synthetic template baselines were used to correct PCR bias computationally, reads within Hamming distance 2 were collapsed, and singletons that could not be merged were discarded. Reads were aligned against IMGT to assign V, D and J genes, CDR3 length and insertions or deletions at six rearrangement sites. Clonotype counts were normalized to sorted cell number within each subset before computing true diversity and Gini coefficients with the tcR R package. The overlap coefficient, calculated on TCRB nucleotide sequences, was used to quantify repertoire sharing. The table was pulled from immuneACCESS by TCRdb, which kept in-frame rearrangements only. Such tables lose some clones; where checked, under half of the loss comes from unresolved V genes, and the rest has no known cause. That table furnishes V, J and clone size, whereas the DNA furnished D and trimming. The sample contains about 210,000 clones, roughly 11% of them found a single time. The top ten constitute 1% to 1.5% of the sample.

On this clone itself: It has no known antigen specificity. It has no much larger one-base neighbor in the sample; base qualities were not kept.

Study-level results and caveats: A moderate but significant shortening of TCRB CDR3 length was observed in type 1 diabetes patients in all four CD4+ subsets. PCR might favor shorter templates, but patient and control samples were amplified and corrected together, so any skew would affect both groups equally. Sequencing cDNA rather than genomic DNA could over-represent highly expressing activated cells, although activation and CD3 levels did not differ between groups. HLA sub-analyses involved small numbers of individuals, so any influence of HLA type on TCRB rearrangement remained unresolved. The naive, central memory and regulatory TCRB repertoires appeared to resemble one another more closely among patients than among healthy donors. At VDJ recombination sites, patients with type 1 diabetes made fewer insertions and deleted more nucleotides, a pattern implying thymic rearrangement abnormalities.

Each donor gave one peripheral blood draw, averaging approximately 0.11 L, which was collected into heparinised tubes. A BD FACSAria II was used to sort naive, central memory, regulatory and stem cell-like memory CD4+ T cells with a panel that included CD45RO, CCR7, CD25, CD127, CD95 and CD27. A purity above 95% was achieved for all sorted populations. PBMCs were isolated immediately by Lymphoprep density gradient centrifugation and stained directly without culture. So that batch effects would be minimized, each experiment stained and sorted samples in pairs, pairing one healthy donor with one patient.

The sequence derives from a man younger than 30 in good health. The chain uses TRBV28 and TRBJ1-2; TRBD1 might be the D gene, on 6 matching bases. Sequencing used central memory CD4+ T cells from blood. The nucleotide sequence is given as TGTGCCAGCAGTTTACAGGGGACCTATGGCTACACCTTC. Its translation reads: CASSLQGTYGYTF.